This T cell receptor (beta chain) was documented in a study of shared clonotypes between healthy human individuals. This clone was counted only a few times. Sequencing used immunoSEQ multiplex PCR; TCRdb keeps in-frame clones, though not all of them. In the table there are more than 150,000 clones, around 63% of which are singletons. CDR3 size: 14 residues. Germline values: CDR1 SGDLS, CDR2 YYNGEE. V was pared by 2 bases and J by 3 bases, with 11 bases between. The rearrangement joins TRBV9 to TRBJ1-2; D remains ambiguous. The clonotype comes from a man under 40 in good health. Sequenced: memory CD4+ T cells sorted from blood. Subset meaning: CD45RA-negative fraction. CDR3 nucleotide sequence: TGTGCCAGCAGCGTTGGTATTCTTGACTATGGCTACACCTTC. Protein sequence: CASSVGILDYGYTF. Full variable domain (outside the CDR3, taken from reference TRBV9 and TRBJ1-2): DSGVTQTPKHLITATGQRVTLRCSPRSGDLSVYWYQQSLDQGLQFLIQYYNGEERAKGNILERFSAQQFPDLHSELNLSSLELGDSALYFCASSVGILDYGYTFGSGTRLTVV.